A selection of T cell receptor beta chains follows, all from one sample in a study of cytomegalovirus exposure and HLA in healthy donors. Sequencing used immunoSEQ multiplex PCR; TCRdb keeps in-frame clones, though not all of them. The table shows 150,000 to 200,000 clones, with over 70% occurring only once. The sequenced sample was PBMCs. All receptors come from a woman aged 18-35 years in good health and CMV-seronegative. CDR3s include the opening cysteine and the closing phenylalanine or tryptophan. The D gene is left open where the match is weak. The size entry is marked missing in some rows and otherwise reads once, few, many or a size class.

J: TRBJ1-2
V: TRBV7-2
size: NA
D: NA
DNA: TGTGCCAGCAGCTTAAATTCCGGGGGGCGCAGCTATGGCTACACCTTC
CDR3: CASSLNSGGRSYGYTF

J: TRBJ1-2
V: TRBV9
size: NA
D: TRBD1
DNA: TGTGCCAGCTCACGACCCGGCAGGGGGTCGGGCTATGGCTACACCTTC
CDR3: CASSRPGRGSGYGYTF

J: TRBJ2-3
V: TRBV9
size: few
D: NA
DNA: TGTGCCAGCAGCCCCCAGGGAAACTCTGGCCAGGGTACGCAGTATTTT
CDR3: CASSPQGNSGQGTQYF

J: TRBJ2-3
V: TRBV29-1
size: NA
D: NA
DNA: TGCAGCGTTACCCGACAGTACACGCAGTATTTT
CDR3: CSVTRQYTQYF

J: TRBJ1-1
V: TRBV29-1
size: NA
D: TRBD1
DNA: TGCAGCTCAATAGGACAGGGGGGTACTGAAGCTTTCTTT
CDR3: CSSIGQGGTEAFF

J: TRBJ2-7
V: TRBV6-6
size: NA
D: TRBD1
DNA: TGTGCCAGCAGCCCGACAGGGTCCGCCTACGAGCAGTACTTC
CDR3: CASSPTGSAYEQYF

J: TRBJ2-7
V: TRBV4-1
size: NA
D: TRBD1
DNA: TGCGCCAGCAGCAGGACAGGGGCAGCCTACGAGCAGTACTTC
CDR3: CASSRTGAAYEQYF

J: TRBJ1-5
V: TRBV6-1
size: NA
D: NA
DNA: TGTGCCAGCAGTGATCTGGTGGCTTCAAATCAGCCCCAGCATTTT
CDR3: CASSDLVASNQPQHF

J: TRBJ2-5
V: TRBV5-1
size: NA
D: TRBD2
DNA: TGCGCCAGCAGCTTGTCCATAGCGGGGGGGCGTGAGACCCAGTACTTC
CDR3: CASSLSIAGGRETQYF

J: TRBJ1-4
V: TRBV25-1
size: NA
D: NA
DNA: TGTGCCAGCAGTTGGGTAGGGGAGGGTGAAAAACTGTTTTTT
CDR3: CASSWVGEGEKLFF

J: TRBJ2-1
V: TRBV5-1
size: NA
D: NA
DNA: TGCGCCAGCAGCCCGGGGATCTACAATGAGCAGTTCTTC
CDR3: CASSPGIYNEQFF

J: TRBJ2-3
V: TRBV9
size: NA
D: TRBD2
DNA: TGTGCCAGCAGCGTACTCCCGGGGGGGGGCACAGATACGCAGTATTTT
CDR3: CASSVLPGGGTDTQYF

J: TRBJ2-6
V: TRBV5-6
size: NA
D: NA
DNA: TGTGCCAGCAGCTTACGTAAGTTTAGCTCTGGGGCCAACGTCCTGACTTTC
CDR3: CASSLRKFSSGANVLTF

J: TRBJ2-7
V: TRBV6-1
size: NA
D: NA
DNA: TGTGCCAGCGGTGAAAGGTTGTACCTACAGGCGCAGCAGTACTTC
CDR3: CASGERLYLQAQQYF

J: TRBJ2-5
V: TRBV5-1
size: once
D: TRBD2
DNA: TGCGCCAGCAGCGCAAACCCGACTAGCGGGGAAGAGACCCAGTACTTC
CDR3: CASSANPTSGEETQYF

J: TRBJ2-2
V: TRBV10-3
size: NA
D: NA
DNA: TGTGCCATCAGTGAGGGGACTCACACCGGGGAGCTGTTTTTT
CDR3: CAISEGTHTGELFF

J: TRBJ2-7
V: TRBV9
size: NA
D: TRBD2
DNA: TGTGCCAGCAGCACTGGACTAGCTCCCTCCGAGCAGTACTTC
CDR3: CASSTGLAPSEQYF

J: TRBJ2-7
V: TRBV11-3
size: few
D: NA
DNA: TGTGCCAGCAGCGTGGACAGTCCTTCCTACGAGCAGTACTTC
CDR3: CASSVDSPSYEQYF

J: TRBJ1-3
V: TRBV4-2
size: NA
D: NA
DNA: TGTGCCAGCAGCCAAGAAATCGACAGCTCTGGAAACACCATATATTTT
CDR3: CASSQEIDSSGNTIYF

J: TRBJ1-4
V: TRBV5-5
size: NA
D: NA
DNA: TGTGCCAGCAGCTTGGGGTCAGGGCATACCGCTGAAAAACTGTTTTTT
CDR3: CASSLGSGHTAEKLFF

J: TRBJ1-5
V: TRBV29-1
size: NA
D: NA
DNA: TGCAGCGTCGGGGACGGGGGGCATCAGCCCCAGCATTTT
CDR3: CSVGDGGHQPQHF

J: TRBJ2-1
V: TRBV4-1
size: NA
D: TRBD2
DNA: TGCGCCAGCAGCCAATTGGGGGGGAATGAGCAGTTCTTC
CDR3: CASSQLGGNEQFF

J: TRBJ2-3
V: TRBV30
size: NA
D: NA
DNA: TGTGCCTGGAGGGACAAACTCCGTAGCACAGATACGCAGTATTTT
CDR3: CAWRDKLRSTDTQYF

J: TRBJ2-7
V: TRBV28
size: few
D: TRBD2
DNA: TGTGCCAGCAGTTTATCCAGCGGGGGGACCTACGAGCAGTACTTC
CDR3: CASSLSSGGTYEQYF

J: TRBJ2-7
V: TRBV7-6
size: NA
D: NA
DNA: TGTGCCAGCAGCTTAGGGCCAGGGGATCACTACGAGCAGTACTTC
CDR3: CASSLGPGDHYEQYF

J: TRBJ1-5
V: TRBV4-1
size: NA
D: NA
DNA: TGCGCCAGCAGCCAAGAACTTCGGGGGGGCATTAGCAATCAGCCCCAGCATTTT
CDR3: CASSQELRGGISNQPQHF

J: TRBJ1-5
V: TRBV7-9
size: NA
D: NA
DNA: TGTGCCAGCAGCTTAGACGGGGGTAGCAATCAGCCCCAGCATTTT
CDR3: CASSLDGGSNQPQHF

J: TRBJ1-6
V: TRBV5-1
size: NA
D: NA
DNA: TGCGCCAGCAGCTCACCCGGAGCAGGGGAATCACCCCTCCACTTT
CDR3: CASSSPGAGESPLHF

J: TRBJ1-1
V: TRBV14
size: NA
D: TRBD1
DNA: TGTGCCAGCAGCCCCCAGGGGGCCTTGAACACTGAAGCTTTCTTT
CDR3: CASSPQGALNTEAFF

J: TRBJ1-2
V: TRBV5-6
size: NA
D: NA
DNA: TGTGCCAGCAGCTTGGAGGGCAGGGCCAACTATGGCTACACCTTC
CDR3: CASSLEGRANYGYTF

J: TRBJ2-5
V: TRBV4-1
size: NA
D: NA
DNA: TGCGCCAGCAGCCAAGGGGGACGGGGAGGGGGAGAGACCCAGTACTTC
CDR3: CASSQGGRGGGETQYF

J: TRBJ2-1
V: TRBV10-2
size: once
D: NA
DNA: TGCGCCAGTCAACGGGGGTCGAGCTCCTACAATGAGCAGTTCTTC
CDR3: CASQRGSSSYNEQFF

J: TRBJ1-2
V: TRBV6-5
size: NA
D: NA
DNA: TGTGCCAGCAGAGGGGCAGGGATTCGGTATGGCTACACCTTC
CDR3: CASRGAGIRYGYTF

J: TRBJ2-1
V: TRBV2
size: NA
D: NA
DNA: TGTGCCAGCAGTGAACAGGGTCGGGATGAGCAGTTCTTC
CDR3: CASSEQGRDEQFF

J: TRBJ1-1
V: TRBV7-6
size: NA
D: TRBD1
DNA: TGTGCCAGCAGCTTAGTCTTAGGGGGGACAGCCTTGAACACTGAAGCTTTCTTT
CDR3: CASSLVLGGTALNTEAFF

J: TRBJ1-4
V: TRBV30
size: NA
D: NA
DNA: TGTGCCTGGAGTGTAGGGGTTAATGAAAAACTGTTTTTT
CDR3: CAWSVGVNEKLFF

J: TRBJ2-1
V: TRBV30
size: NA
D: NA
DNA: TGTGCCTGGAGTTATAACAACAATGAGCAGTTCTTC
CDR3: CAWSYNNNEQFF

J: TRBJ1-4
V: TRBV6-6
size: once
D: TRBD1
DNA: TGTGCCAGCAGGGCCCGACAGGGTTTGGAAAAACTGTTTTTT
CDR3: CASRARQGLEKLFF